The T cell receptor beta chain under discussion was sequenced for a study of OX40 agonist ivuxolimab in advanced cancers. Regarding this clone: Its antigen remains unknown.

Whole-study results and caveats: Not determined was the antigen specificity of the expanded peripheral T cells.

V lost 0 bases, J lost 0 bases, and 6 bases stayed unmatched. The CDR3 contains 18 residues. Germline loops: CDR1 MDHEN, CDR2 SYDVKM. The table came from immunoSEQ multiplex PCR; TCRdb's copy has only in-frame clones and leaves some out. Of around 64,000 clones in the sample, about nine tenths were seen once. This sequence was found in an adult with an advanced solid tumor such as melanoma, head and neck, liver or kidney cancer. The V call is TRBV28, the J call TRBJ1-5, with 9 bases matching TRBD1. The source was CD4+ or CD8+ T cells sorted from blood, collected in a trial of the OX40 agonist ivuxolimab. CDR3 DNA sequence: TGTGCCAGCAGTTTATGGGGGACAGGGTTCGATAGCAATCAGCCCCAGCATTTT. Its translation: CASSLWGTGFDSNQPQHF.